The 15 T cell receptor beta chains in this list originate from one sample, sequenced in a study of cytomegalovirus exposure and HLA in healthy donors. 13 Jbeta primers and 60 Vbeta primers were used for the PCR. Assay used: immunoSEQ multiplex PCR; TCRdb lists only in-frame clones, some missing. Of about 160,000 clones listed, over 70% are singletons. Sequenced material: PBMCs. Source of these receptors: a man between 25 and 39 years old in good health and CMV-seronegative.

The chain carries TRBV16 and TRBJ1-3, with TRBD1 as a possible D gene (6 bases). The V and J ends lost 5 bases and 8 bases respectively, with 13 bases between them. The CDR3 totals 13 residues. From germline, CDR1 is KGHSY and CDR2 FQNENV. The CDR3 here is CASSLGQSHTIYF. The CDR3, as DNA: TGTGCCAGCAGCTTGGGACAAAGCCACACCATATATTTT.

This chain uses TRBV15 with TRBJ1-5; possible D gene TRBD1, 5 bases. CDR3 length: 12 amino acids. The germline V gene encodes CDR1 LNHNV and CDR2 YYDKDF (reference sequence). Trimming left V 5 bases short and J 14 bases short, with 16 bases between. CDR3 sequence reads: CATSRPSGLEHF. The CDR3 nucleotides read TGTGCCACCAGCCGCCCTTCAGGGCTCGAGCATTTT.

This clone was picked up a small number of times. The V call is TRBV6-5, the J call TRBJ2-7; weak D call: TRBD1 (5 bases). CDR3 length: 14 residues. V was trimmed by 2 bases and J by 2 bases, leaving 10 bases between them. Germline assignment: CDR1 MNHEY and CDR2 SVGAGI. CDR3 sequence reads: CASSYGASAYEQYF. In DNA form, the CDR3 reads TGTGCCAGCAGTTACGGGGCATCGGCCTACGAGCAGTACTTC.

V and J are TRBV6-5 and TRBJ2-7; possibly TRBD2 for D (5 bases). V was shortened by 6 bases and J by 2 bases, with 14 bases between the two germline ends. Looked up from germline, CDR1 is MNHEY and CDR2 is SVGAGI. The CDR3 spans 14 residues. The DNA for the CDR3 is TGTGCCAGCAGCATACGCCCGGGGACCTACGAGCAGTACTTC. Its protein product is CASSIRPGTYEQYF.

In this sample, this clone turned up once. This chain connects TRBV6-4 to TRBJ1-2, with no clear D. V was pared by 11 bases and J by 1 base, with 17 bases between. Germline CDR1 is MRHNA and CDR2 is SNTAGT. The CDR3 runs to 14 residues. The CDR3 sequence is CADDIRLRNYGYTF. The CDR3 coding sequence is TGTGCCGACGACATCCGGTTACGTAACTATGGCTACACCTTC.

The chain recombines TRBV4-1 with TRBJ2-7, with a possible D match to TRBD1 (7 bases). The CDR3 covers 13 residues. The V and J ends lost 4 bases and 3 bases respectively, with 10 bases between them. The germline CDR1 and CDR2 sequences are MGHRA and YSYEKL. CDR3 nucleotide sequence: TGCGCCAGCAGCCCCCAGGGGGGCTACGAGCAGTACTTC. This translates into CASSPQGGYEQYF.

This chain uses TRBV27 with TRBJ2-1; D call uncertain. Germline assignment: CDR1 MNHEY and CDR2 SMNVEV (reference sequence). The CDR3 totals 17 residues. The V end was cut by 3 bases, the J end by 5 bases, with 20 bases between. The CDR3, as DNA: TGTGCCAGCAGTTTGGGCCCAAGAAAAGGTACCGACAATGAGCAGTTCTTC. It specifies CASSLGPRKGTDNEQFF.

CDR3 sequence (DNA): TGTGCCAGCAGCTTGGCCGGAACAGCTCAGCCCCAGCATTTT. Its translation: CASSLAGTAQPQHF. The chain couples TRBV5-6 to TRBJ1-5; D remains ambiguous. Trimming took 0 bases from V and 6 from J, leaving 10 bases between them. Germline CDR1 and CDR2: SGHDT and YYEEEE. The CDR3 consists of 14 residues.

In its sample, this clone was seen a few times. The V call is TRBV5-6, the J call TRBJ2-7; TRBD2 aligns across 11 bases. The germline CDR1 and CDR2 sequences are SGHDT and YYEEEE. CDR3 length equals 16 residues. V shed 0 bases and J 3 bases; nucleotides not matched to a gene: 5. CDR3 sequence (DNA): TGTGCCAGCAGCTTGGAAGGGACTAGCGGCTTCTACGAGCAGTACTTC. Translation: CASSLEGTSGFYEQYF. The complete variable domain, with remaining parts taken from reference TRBV5-6 and TRBJ2-7, reads DAGVTQSPTHLIKTRGQQVTLRCSPKSGHDTVSWYQQALGQGPQFIFQYYEEEERQRGNFPDRFSGHQFPNYSSELNVNALLLGDSALYLCASSLEGTSGFYEQYFGPGTRLTVT.

V and J are TRBV6-1 and TRBJ1-4; TRBD1 aligns across 10 bases. V lost 8 bases, J lost 11 bases, and 11 bases stayed unmatched. Germline assignment: CDR1 MNHNS and CDR2 SASEGT. The CDR3 covers 14 residues. The CDR3: CASGSDRGIGKLFF. The CDR3 coding sequence is TGTGCCAGCGGGTCGGACAGGGGGATTGGGAAACTGTTTTTT.

J is TRBJ1-5 and V is TRBV27, with D hard to call. Germline lookup yields CDR1 MNHEY and CDR2 SMNVEV (reference sequence). CDR3 size: 14 residues. With 3 bases removed from V and 6 bases from J, the gap between germline ends came to 12 bases. The CDR3 DNA is TGTGCCAGCAGTTTCGGCTCGGGTATTCAGCCCCAGCATTTT. It codes for CASSFGSGIQPQHF.

The chain uses TRBV25-1 and TRBJ2-5, with TRBD1 matching 9 bases. CDR3 length equals 13 residues. V lost 6 bases and J lost 6; bases outside the gene matches: 5. The germline CDR1 and CDR2 sequences are MGHDK and SYGVNS. The CDR3 DNA reads TGTGCCAGCAGCGGGACAGGGTTGAAGACCCAGTACTTC. Its protein is CASSGTGLKTQYF.

V is TRBV7-2 and J is TRBJ1-2; a possible D gene is TRBD1 (6 bases). The CDR3 spans 12 residues. V gave up 5 bases and J gave up 7 bases, with 11 bases separating them. Germline loops: CDR1 SGHTA, CDR2 FQGNSA. DNA of the CDR3: TGTGCCAGCAGCACGGGACAATGTGGCTACACCTTC. It codes for CASSTGQCGYTF.

The V and J genes are TRBV28 and TRBJ1-6, with 8 bases aligning to TRBD1. The V gene's germline CDR1 is MDHEN and CDR2 SYDVKM. CDR3 length: 15 residues. J gave up 10 bases and V 4 bases, and 9 bases lay outside the gene matches. CDR3 in amino acids: CASSSRTGIGSPLHF. The CDR3 region has the DNA TGTGCCAGCAGTTCCCGGACAGGGATTGGATCACCCCTCCACTTT.

This clone turned up a few times. This chain uses TRBV5-1 with TRBJ1-3; D gene unclear. V was pared by 0 bases and J by 1 base, with 8 bases between. CDR3 length: 15 residues. Germline V gene data show CDR1 as SGHRS and CDR2 as YFSETQ. CDR3 region: CASSLVGDSGNTIYF. DNA for the CDR3: TGCGCCAGCAGCTTGGTCGGGGATTCTGGAAACACCATATATTTT.